The 10 T cell receptor delta chains listed next were all sequenced from one sample in a study of γδ T cells in repeated Plasmodium falciparum infection. TCRdb reprocessed the multiplex PCR reads through CATT. The sample has more than 45,000 delta-chain clones, 1.7% seen once. Flow sorting of PBMC yielded separate Vgamma9/Vdelta2+ and Vdelta2-negative gammadelta T cell populations for bulk repertoire analysis. Sequencing was performed on gamma-delta T cells from blood. These receptors all come from a pool of human donors (malaria-infected and uninfected, not separated).

On this clone: The protein held in TCRdb is that of a much larger clone and does not match this DNA's translation at residue 10, likely because of a read error; the protein shown is translated from the DNA. V and J are TRDV1 and TRDJ1; D gene ambiguous. The CDR3 has 16 residues. The germline gives CDR1 TSWWSYY, CDR2 QGS. The V gene lost 5 bases and the J gene lost 0 bases, with 16 bases spanning the gap. CDR3 residues: CALGTPGLRDTDKLIF. CDR3 nucleotides: TGTGCTCTTGGGACCCCGGGACTCCGAGACACCGATAAACTCATCTTT.

This clone showed up many times. Since a much larger clone is just one base distant, this may be a read error. Different DNA sequences within this sample yield the same CDR3. V usage is TRDV1 and J usage is TRDJ1; 7 bases fit TRDD3. Losses at the gene ends were 5 bases for V and 2 bases for J; bases not matched to a gene: 17. The CDR3 runs to 18 residues. Looked up from germline, CDR1 is TSWWSYY and CDR2 is QGS. The DNA for the CDR3 is TGTGCTCTTGGGAGCGCCTCCCTACTGGGGAAAGGAACCGATAAACTCATCTTT. Translation gives CALGSASLLGKGTDKLIF.

This clone has at least ten counts. TCRdb's listed protein matches a much larger clone and diverges from this DNA's translation at residue 4, likely through a read error; the protein shown comes from the DNA. The V gene is TRDV2, the J gene TRDJ1, with 8 bases identical to TRDD3. The CDR3 length is 20 residues. The germline V gene has CDR1 GEAIGNYY and CDR2 EKD. The V segment lost 5 bases and the J segment 0 bases; nucleotides outside the gene matches: 22. CDR3: CACGTLPGTGGLLDTDKLIF. The CDR3, as DNA: TGTGCCTGTGGCACTCTTCCCGGGACTGGGGGTCTACTGGACACCGATAAACTCATCTTT.

This clone came up a few times. TCRdb shows a much larger clone's protein in place of this DNA's translation, and the two differ at residue 10, likely through a read error; the protein shown is translated from the DNA. The chain has TRDV1 and TRDJ1; D gene ambiguous. Germline CDR1 is TSWWSYY and CDR2 is QGS. The CDR3 totals 14 residues. DNA of the CDR3: TGTGCTCTTGGGAGGAACATCAGGACCGGTAAACTCATCTTT. Translation gives CALGRNIRTGKLIF.

There are a few counts of this clone. A far larger clone is off by one base, so a read error is likely. This CDR3 is also generated by other DNA sequences in the sample. The V gene is TRDV1, the J gene TRDJ1; no definite D call. TCRdb lists no J gene, so it was determined here by aligning the DNA to germline. This CDR3 contains 22 residues. V lost 4 bases and J lost 2, with 35 bases in between. Germline-derived CDR1 and CDR2 are TSWWSYY and QGS. The CDR3 DNA reads as TGTGCTCTTGGGGGCCTCCCTTTTCCCGAGAGGCGACCCACGAAGAAGACCGATAAACTCATCTTT. It specifies CALGGLPFPERRPTKKTDKLIF.

This clone was seen many times. This DNA's translation and the protein TCRdb lists, from a much larger clone, do not match at residue 16, likely due to a read error; the protein shown is translated from the DNA. The chain has TRDV1 and TRDJ1; tentative D call: TRDD3 (5 bases). Matching the DNA to germline supplied the J gene, which TCRdb does not give. The CDR3 runs 24 residues. CDR1 is TSWWSYY and CDR2 is QGS in the germline V gene. V was clipped by 1 base and J by 5 bases, with 41 bases between them. The CDR3 sequence is CALGERMGHIRGVCNSNASDKLIF. DNA for the CDR3: TGTGCTCTTGGGGAACGTATGGGCCACATACGCGGGGTCTGTAATTCGAACGCGTCTGATAAACTCATCTTT.

This clone was observed at least ten times. This is likely an artifact of a read error, given a far larger clone one base away. The sample carries other DNA sequences with the same CDR3. This sequence joins TRDV2 and TRDJ1; 10 positions match TRDD3. The CDR3 extends over 23 amino acids. J gave up 1 base and V 0 bases, and 25 bases lay outside the gene matches. From germline, CDR1 is GEAIGNYY and CDR2 EKD. In DNA form, the CDR3 reads TGTGCCTGTGACACCGTCGGTAGCGCGGTAAAAGGGGGATACGCAGCCGCCACCGATAAACTCATCTTT. Translating it yields CACDTVGSAVKGGYAAATDKLIF.

The table lists this clone with a few counts. This may be a read error, as it is one base from a much larger clone. The J gene is TRDJ1, the V gene TRDV1; 10 bases line up with TRDD3. TCRdb records no J gene; here it was assigned by comparing the DNA to germline. CDR1 is TSWWSYY, CDR2 QGS, per germline. The CDR3 spans 19 residues. J gave up 3 bases and V 3 bases, and 16 bases lay outside the gene matches. The CDR3 region has the DNA TGTGCTCTTGGGGATTCTAGATTCTGGGGGATAATGTTGGCCGATAAACTCATCTTT. Residues: CALGDSRFWGIMLADKLIF.

This sequence joins TRAV29/DV5 and TRDJ1, with D unresolved. CDR1 is NSMFDY and CDR2 is ISSIKDK in the germline V gene. Trimming left V 0 bases short and J 0 bases short, with 27 bases between. This CDR3 is 20 amino acids long. DNA for the CDR3: TGTGCAGCAAGCGTTTTTACTGCCCCTGTCTTACCGGGCCACACCGATAAACTCATCTTT. Amino acids: CAASVFTAPVLPGHTDKLIF. The whole variable domain, remainder taken from reference TRAV29/DV5 and TRDJ1, is DQQVKQNSPSLSVQEGRISILNCDYTNSMFDYFLWYKKYPAEGPTFLISISSIKDKNEDGRFTVFLNKSAKHLSLHIVPSQPGDSAVYFCAASVFTAPVLPGHTDKLIFGKGTRVTVEP.

Comments on this clone: This likely came from a read error, as a far larger clone is one base away. The same CDR3 can be traced to other DNA sequences in this sample. The V call is TRDV1, the J call TRDJ1; 11 bases agree with TRDD3. In the absence of a J gene in TCRdb, the DNA was matched to germline to assign it here. The V gene end was trimmed by 2 bases and the J gene end by 0 bases; junction bases not matched to a gene: 14. This CDR3 contains 20 residues. From germline, CDR1 is TSWWSYY and CDR2 QGS. CDR3 sequence reads: CALGELVWGILLPNTDKLIF. The CDR3 DNA reads TGTGCTCTTGGGGAATTGGTCTGGGGGATACTCCTCCCCAACACCGATAAACTCATCTTT.